This T cell receptor (beta chain) was recorded in a study of T cell responses to AZD1222 COVID-19 vaccine. Generated by immunoSEQ multiplex PCR, the TCRdb table keeps only in-frame clones and is missing some. In the table there are 84,000 or so clones, about 88% of which are singletons. This sample comprised peripheral blood, obtained on day 0 of AZD1222 vaccination. The TCR comes from an adult in good health.

CDR3 coding DNA: TGTGCCAGCTCTCGAGGTGGGGACACTAGCACAGATACGCAGTATTTT. Residues: CASSRGGDTSTDTQYF. The chain recombines TRBV25-1 with TRBJ2-3, with a possible D match to TRBD1 (6 bases). CDR3 length equals 16 residues. Germline V lookup: CDR1 MGHDK, CDR2 SYGVNS. V dropped 8 bases and J dropped 0 bases, with 18 bases sitting between them. The complete variable domain, with remaining parts taken from reference TRBV25-1 and TRBJ2-3, reads EADIYQTPRYLVIGTGKKITLECSQTMGHDKMYWYQQDPGMELHLIHYSYGVNSTEKGDLSSESTVSRIRTEHFPLTLESARPSHTSQYLCASSRGGDTSTDTQYFGPGTRLTVL.